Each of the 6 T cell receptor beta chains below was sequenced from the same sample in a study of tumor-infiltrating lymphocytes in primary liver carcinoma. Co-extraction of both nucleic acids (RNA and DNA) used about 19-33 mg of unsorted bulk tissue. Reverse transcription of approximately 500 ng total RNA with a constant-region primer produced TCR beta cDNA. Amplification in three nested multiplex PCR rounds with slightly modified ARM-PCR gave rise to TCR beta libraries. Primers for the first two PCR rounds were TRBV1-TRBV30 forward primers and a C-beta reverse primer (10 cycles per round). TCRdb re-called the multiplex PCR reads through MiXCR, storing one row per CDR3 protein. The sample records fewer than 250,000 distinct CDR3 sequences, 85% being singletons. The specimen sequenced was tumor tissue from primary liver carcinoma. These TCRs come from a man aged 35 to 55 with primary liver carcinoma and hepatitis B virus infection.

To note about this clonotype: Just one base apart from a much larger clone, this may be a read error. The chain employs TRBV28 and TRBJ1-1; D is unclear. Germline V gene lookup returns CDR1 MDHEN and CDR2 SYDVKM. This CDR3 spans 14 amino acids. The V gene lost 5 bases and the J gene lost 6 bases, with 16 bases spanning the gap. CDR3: CASSERGGNAEAFF. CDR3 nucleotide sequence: TGTGCCAGCAGTGAGCGGGGAGGAAACGCTGAAGCTTTCTTT.

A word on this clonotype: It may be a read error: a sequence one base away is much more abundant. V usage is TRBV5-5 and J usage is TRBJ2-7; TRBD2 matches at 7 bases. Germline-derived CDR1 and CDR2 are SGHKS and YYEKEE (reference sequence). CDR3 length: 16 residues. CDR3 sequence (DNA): TGTGCCAACAGCTTGGTACTAGCGAAGAGCTCCTACGAGCAGTACTTC. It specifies CANSLVLAKSSYEQYF. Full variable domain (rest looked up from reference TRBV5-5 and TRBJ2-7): DAGVTQSPTHLIKTRGQQVTLRCSPISGHKSVSWYQQVLGQGPQFIFQYYEKEERGRGNFPDRFSARQFPNYSSELNVNALLLGDSALYLCANSLVLAKSSYEQYFGPGTRLTVT.

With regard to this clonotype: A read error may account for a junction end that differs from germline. CDR3 residues: CASSHSTGTLWNEQFF. Written as DNA, the CDR3 is TGTGCCAGCAGTCACTCAACCGGGACTCTCTGGAATGAACAGTTCTTC. This chain connects TRBV6-5 to TRBJ2-1; perhaps TRBD2 as D (6 bases). Germline CDR1 is MNHEY and CDR2 is SVGAGI. CDR3 size: 16 residues.

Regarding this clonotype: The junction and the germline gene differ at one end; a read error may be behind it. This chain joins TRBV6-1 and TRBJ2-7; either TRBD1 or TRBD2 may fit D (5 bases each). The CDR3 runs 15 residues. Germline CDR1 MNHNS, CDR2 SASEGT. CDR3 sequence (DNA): TGTGCCAGTAGTGAAGCGCCGGGACCAGACTACGAGCTGTACTTC. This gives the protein CASSEAPGPDYELYF.

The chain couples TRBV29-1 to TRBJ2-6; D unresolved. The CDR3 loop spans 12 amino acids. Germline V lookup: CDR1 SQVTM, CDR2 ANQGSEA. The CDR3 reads CNADSGANVLTF. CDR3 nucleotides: TGCAACGCTGACTCGGGGGCCAACGTCCTGACTTTC.

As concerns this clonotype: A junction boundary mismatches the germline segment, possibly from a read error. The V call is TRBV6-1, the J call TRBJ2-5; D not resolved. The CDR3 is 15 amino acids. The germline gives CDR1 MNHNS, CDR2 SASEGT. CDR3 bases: TGTGCCAGCAGTGGAGTGGTGGGCGGCCAAGAAACCCAGTACTTC. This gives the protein CASSGVVGGQETQYF.